This T cell receptor (beta chain) is from a study of blood T cell repertoires in COVID-19 (dated by TCRdb to between 2020 and 2021). Some background on the complete study: Samples covering the acute and convalescent phases of COVID-19 were provided by collaborators in the United States, Italy and Spain. The material from the prospective study consisted of cDNA or gDNA derived from T cells, B-cell-depleted T cells, or PBMCs. Deeply sampled blood TCRbeta repertoires from subjects exposed to, actively infected with, or recovered from COVID-19 were included in the dataset. A freely available public database, intended as a resource for researchers studying the immune response to SARS-CoV-2, is where the repertoires were released. The samples were drawn from the first 160 participants of the ongoing ImmuneRACE study and from about 1,200 subjects provided by 6 global collaborators. Nearly every sample came with metadata listing a de-identified subject ID, COVID-19 status, age in years and sex. Where available, HLA class I and class II types were taken from metadata supplied by the sample provider and were not determined by assay-based typing. What the authors observed across the whole study: The amount of clinical and demographic metadata varied by source and participant and was provided uncurated.

A second Seattle source provided samples from volunteer blood donors who had recovered from COVID-19. The collaborating institutions used their own protocols to collect whole blood in K2EDTA tubes. For TCRbeta analysis, collaborators shipped samples in one of three forms: frozen whole blood, isolated PBMCs, or DNA extracted from either of those sample types. Of note for this clone: Its antigen remains undetermined. No much larger clone is present one base from it, and per-base qualities are unavailable.

TCRbeta CDR3 regions were amplified from genomic DNA using the immunoSEQ Assay, a bias-controlled multiplex PCR. The original pipeline was this. The number of nucleated cells in each sample was estimated from the amplification of reference gene primers within the assay. Sequence reads were collapsed and filtered to measure the absolute abundance of every unique TCRbeta CDR3 rearrangement. For each sample, productive Simpson clonality was calculated by taking the square root of Simpson's diversity index across productive rearrangements. What TCRdb holds here is the immuneACCESS table cut down to in-frame rearrangements. Part of the clones is not present; checked against another copy, under half of the missing clones reflect an unresolved V gene, and the others are unexplained. From that table come the V and J calls and clone size; the DNA was used to work out D and trimming. The sample table records 300,000 or so clones; roughly 90% of these occur just once. The leading ten clones occupy around 6.6% of the sample.

Including cysteine and phenylalanine, the CDR3 has 13 amino acids. The kept DNA is CDR3 alone, 39 bases in frame from the first base. Relative to germline, V is 2 bases shorter and J is 4 bases shorter, with 6 bases between their ends. This chain joins TRBV12-3 or TRBV12-4 to TRBJ2-1; too little of a D gene remains to name it. The TCR originated in a man younger than 30 who had recovered from COVID-19. Sample: peripheral blood. The nucleotide sequence reads TGTGCCAGCAGTTTATTAGCATACAATGAGCAGTTCTTC. Its protein reads: CASSLLAYNEQFF.